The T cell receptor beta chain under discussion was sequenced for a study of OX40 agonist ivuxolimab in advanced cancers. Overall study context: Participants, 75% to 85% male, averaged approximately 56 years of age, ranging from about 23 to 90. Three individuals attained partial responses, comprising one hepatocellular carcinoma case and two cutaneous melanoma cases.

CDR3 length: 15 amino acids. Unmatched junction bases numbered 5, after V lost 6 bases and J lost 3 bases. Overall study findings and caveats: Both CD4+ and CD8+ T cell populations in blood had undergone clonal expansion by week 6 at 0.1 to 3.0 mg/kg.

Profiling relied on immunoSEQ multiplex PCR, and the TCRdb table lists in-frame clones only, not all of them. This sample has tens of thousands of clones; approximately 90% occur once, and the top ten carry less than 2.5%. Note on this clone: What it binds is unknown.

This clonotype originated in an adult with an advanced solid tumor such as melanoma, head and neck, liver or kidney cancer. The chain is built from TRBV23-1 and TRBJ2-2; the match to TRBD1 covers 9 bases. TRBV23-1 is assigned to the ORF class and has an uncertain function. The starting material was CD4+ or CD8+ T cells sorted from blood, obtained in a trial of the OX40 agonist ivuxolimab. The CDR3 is CASSLRDRDTGELFF. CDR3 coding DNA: TGCGCCAGCAGCCTCCGGGACAGGGACACCGGGGAGCTGTTTTTT.